Detailed here is one TCR beta chain. Its antigen is currently unknown. The assay was immunoSEQ multiplex PCR, and TCRdb's table has in-frame clones only and misses some. Of 4,000 to 5,500 clones listed, 60% to 80% are singletons. This entry comes from a study of neoadjuvant nivolumab and ipilimumab in lung cancer. Study results and caveats: Resected tumors had greater TCR richness and clonality than uninvolved lung. From pretherapy to surgery, tumor richness and clonality rose with dual therapy.

The V segment lost 4 bases and the J segment 3 bases; nucleotides outside the gene matches: 4. The CDR3 totals 15 residues. Germline CDR1 SGHTA, CDR2 FQGNSA. The source was adjacent normal lung tissue, collected after neoadjuvant nivolumab, alone or with ipilimumab, at or shortly before surgery. The receptor's source is an adult with non-small cell lung cancer. The gene calls are TRBV7-2 and TRBJ1-2; the match to TRBD1 covers 11 bases. CDR3 protein: CASSYGQGADYGYTF. The CDR3 region has the DNA TGTGCCAGCAGCTACGGACAGGGGGCTGACTATGGCTACACCTTC. The full variable domain, its missing parts supplied by reference TRBV7-2 and TRBJ1-2, is GAGVSQSPSNKVTEKGKDVELRCDPISGHTALYWYRQSLGQGLEFLIYFQGNSAPDKSGLPSDRFSAERTGGSVSTLTIQRTQQEDSAVYLCASSYGQGADYGYTFGSGTRLTVV.